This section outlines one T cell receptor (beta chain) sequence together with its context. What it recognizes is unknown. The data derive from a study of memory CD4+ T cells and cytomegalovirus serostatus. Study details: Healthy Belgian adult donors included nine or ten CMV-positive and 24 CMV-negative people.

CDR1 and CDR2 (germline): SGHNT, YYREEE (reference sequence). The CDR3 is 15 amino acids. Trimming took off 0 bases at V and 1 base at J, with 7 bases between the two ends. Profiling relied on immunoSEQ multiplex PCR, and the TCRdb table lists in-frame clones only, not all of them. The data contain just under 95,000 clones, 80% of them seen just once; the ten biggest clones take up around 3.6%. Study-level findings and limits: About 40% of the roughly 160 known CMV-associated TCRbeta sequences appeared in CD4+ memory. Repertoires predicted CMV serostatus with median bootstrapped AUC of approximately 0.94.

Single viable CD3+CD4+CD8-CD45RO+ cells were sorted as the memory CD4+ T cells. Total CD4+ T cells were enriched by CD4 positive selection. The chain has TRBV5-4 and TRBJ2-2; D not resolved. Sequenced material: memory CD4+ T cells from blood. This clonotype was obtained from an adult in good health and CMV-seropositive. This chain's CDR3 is CASSLEPENTGELFF. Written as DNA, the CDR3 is TGTGCCAGCAGCTTGGAGCCAGAGAACACCGGGGAGCTGTTTTTT.